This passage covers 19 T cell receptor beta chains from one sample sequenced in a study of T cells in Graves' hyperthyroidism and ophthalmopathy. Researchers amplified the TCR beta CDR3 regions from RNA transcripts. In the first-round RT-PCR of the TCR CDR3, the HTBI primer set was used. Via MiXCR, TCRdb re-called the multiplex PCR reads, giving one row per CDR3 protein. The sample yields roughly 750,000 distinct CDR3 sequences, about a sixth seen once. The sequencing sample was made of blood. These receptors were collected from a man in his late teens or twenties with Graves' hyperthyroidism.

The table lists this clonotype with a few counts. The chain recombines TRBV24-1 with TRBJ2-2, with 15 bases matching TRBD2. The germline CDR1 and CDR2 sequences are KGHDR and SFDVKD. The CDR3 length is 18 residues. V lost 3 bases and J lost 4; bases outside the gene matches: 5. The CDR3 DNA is TGTGCCACCAGTGATCCTGGACTAGCGGGAGGGCCCACCGGGGAGCTGTTTTTT. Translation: CATSDPGLAGGPTGELFF.

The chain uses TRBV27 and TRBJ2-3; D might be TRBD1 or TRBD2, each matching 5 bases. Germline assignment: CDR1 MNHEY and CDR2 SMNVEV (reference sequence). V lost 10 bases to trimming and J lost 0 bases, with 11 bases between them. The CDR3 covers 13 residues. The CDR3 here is CATWDGSTDTQYF. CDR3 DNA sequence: TGTGCCACCTGGGACGGGAGCACAGATACGCAGTATTTT.

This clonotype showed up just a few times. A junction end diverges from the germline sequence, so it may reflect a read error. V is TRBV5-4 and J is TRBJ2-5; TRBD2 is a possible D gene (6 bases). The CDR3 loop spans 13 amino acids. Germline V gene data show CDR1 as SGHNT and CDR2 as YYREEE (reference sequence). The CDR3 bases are TGTGCCAGCACCTTGCGGGGACAAGAGACCCAGTACTTC. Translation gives CASTLRGQETQYF.

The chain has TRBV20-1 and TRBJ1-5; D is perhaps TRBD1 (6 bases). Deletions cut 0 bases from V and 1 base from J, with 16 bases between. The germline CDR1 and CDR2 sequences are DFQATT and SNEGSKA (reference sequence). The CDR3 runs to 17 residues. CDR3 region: CSARDPRLGASNQPQHF. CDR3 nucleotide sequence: TGCAGTGCTAGAGATCCCCGCCTGGGGGCCAGCAATCAGCCCCAGCATTTT.

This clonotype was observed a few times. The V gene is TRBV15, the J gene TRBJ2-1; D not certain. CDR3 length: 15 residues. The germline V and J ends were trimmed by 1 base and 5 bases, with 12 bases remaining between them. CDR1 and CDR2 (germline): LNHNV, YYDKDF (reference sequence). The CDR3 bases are TGTGCCACCAGCAGAGTCCCAAACTTTGACAATGAGCAGTTCTTC. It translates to CATSRVPNFDNEQFF.

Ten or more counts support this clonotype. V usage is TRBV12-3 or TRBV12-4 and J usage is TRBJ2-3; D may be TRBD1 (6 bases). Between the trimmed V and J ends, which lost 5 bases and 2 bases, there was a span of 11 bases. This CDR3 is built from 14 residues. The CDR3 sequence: CASSRTGPTDTQYF. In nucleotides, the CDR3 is TGTGCCAGCAGTCGAACAGGGCCCACAGATACGCAGTATTTT.

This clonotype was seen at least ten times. The CDR3 DNA sequence: TGTGCCAGCAGGCGCCTCAACAGCAATCAGCCCCAGCATTTT. Protein product: CASRRLNSNQPQHF. This chain uses TRBV6-2 or TRBV6-3 with TRBJ1-5; D call uncertain. Germline V gene sequence: CDR1 MNHEY, CDR2 SVGEGT. CDR3 length: 14 residues. V was pared by 6 bases and J by 1 base, with 10 bases between.

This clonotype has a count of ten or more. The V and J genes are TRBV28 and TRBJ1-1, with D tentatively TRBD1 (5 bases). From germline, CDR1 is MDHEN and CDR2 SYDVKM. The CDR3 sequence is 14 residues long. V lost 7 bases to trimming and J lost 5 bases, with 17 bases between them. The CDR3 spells CASTFGGGGTEAFF. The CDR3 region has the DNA TGTGCCAGCACCTTCGGGGGAGGTGGAACTGAAGCTTTCTTT.

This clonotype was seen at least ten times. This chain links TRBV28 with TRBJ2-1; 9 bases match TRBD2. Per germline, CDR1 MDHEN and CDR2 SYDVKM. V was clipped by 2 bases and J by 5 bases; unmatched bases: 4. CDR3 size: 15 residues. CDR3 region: CASSLGGRVDNEQFF. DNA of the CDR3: TGTGCCAGCAGTTTAGGCGGGAGGGTAGACAATGAGCAGTTCTTC.

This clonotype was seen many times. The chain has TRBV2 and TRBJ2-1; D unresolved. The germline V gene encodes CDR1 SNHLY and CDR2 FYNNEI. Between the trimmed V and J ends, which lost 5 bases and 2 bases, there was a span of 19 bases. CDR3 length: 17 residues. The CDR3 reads CASSWSVGSSTYNEQFF. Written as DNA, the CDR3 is TGTGCCAGCAGTTGGAGCGTCGGGTCCTCTACCTACAATGAGCAGTTCTTC.

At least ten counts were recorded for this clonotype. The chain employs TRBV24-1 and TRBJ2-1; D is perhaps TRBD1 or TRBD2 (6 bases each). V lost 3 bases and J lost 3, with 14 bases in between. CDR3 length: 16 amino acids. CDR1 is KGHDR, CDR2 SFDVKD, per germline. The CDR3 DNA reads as TGTGCCACCAGTGATCCGAGGGGGGAGTACTACAATGAGCAGTTCTTC. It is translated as CATSDPRGEYYNEQFF.

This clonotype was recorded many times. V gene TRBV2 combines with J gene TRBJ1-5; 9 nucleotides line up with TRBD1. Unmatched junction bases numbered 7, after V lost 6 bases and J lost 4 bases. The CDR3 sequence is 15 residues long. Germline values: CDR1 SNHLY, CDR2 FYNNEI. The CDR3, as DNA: TGTGCCAGCAGCGCGCGGGACAGGGCTAATCAGCCCCAGCATTTT. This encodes CASSARDRANQPQHF.

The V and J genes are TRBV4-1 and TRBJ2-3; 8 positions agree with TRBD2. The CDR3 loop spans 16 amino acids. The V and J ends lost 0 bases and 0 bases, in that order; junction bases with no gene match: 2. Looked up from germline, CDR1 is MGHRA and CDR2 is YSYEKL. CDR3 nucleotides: TGCGCCAGCAGCCAAGAGGGACTAGGAAGCACAGATACGCAGTATTTT. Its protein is CASSQEGLGSTDTQYF.

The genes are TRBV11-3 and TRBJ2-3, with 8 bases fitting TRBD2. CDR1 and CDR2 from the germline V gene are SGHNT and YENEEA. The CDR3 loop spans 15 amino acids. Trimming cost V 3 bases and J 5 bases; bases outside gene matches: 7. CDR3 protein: CASSLIAGGRDTQYF. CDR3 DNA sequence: TGTGCCAGCAGCTTGATTGCGGGAGGTAGAGATACGCAGTATTTT.

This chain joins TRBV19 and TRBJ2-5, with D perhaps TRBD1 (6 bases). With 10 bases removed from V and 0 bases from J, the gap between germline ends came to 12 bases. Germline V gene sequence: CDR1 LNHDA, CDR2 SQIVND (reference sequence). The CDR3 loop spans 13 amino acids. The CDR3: CATQTGHQETQYF. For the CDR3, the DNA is TGTGCCACCCAGACAGGACACCAAGAGACCCAGTACTTC. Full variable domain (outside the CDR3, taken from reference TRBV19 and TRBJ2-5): DGGITQSPKYLFRKEGQNVTLSCEQNLNHDAMYWYRQDPGQGLRLIYYSQIVNDFQKGDIAEGYSVSREKKESFPLTVTSAQKNPTAFYLCATQTGHQETQYFGPGTRLLVL.

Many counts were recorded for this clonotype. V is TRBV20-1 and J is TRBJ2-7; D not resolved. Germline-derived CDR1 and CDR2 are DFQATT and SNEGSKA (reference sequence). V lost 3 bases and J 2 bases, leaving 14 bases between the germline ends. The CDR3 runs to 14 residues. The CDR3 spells CSASPRTVTYEQYF. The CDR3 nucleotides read TGCAGTGCTAGCCCCCGGACGGTTACCTACGAGCAGTACTTC.

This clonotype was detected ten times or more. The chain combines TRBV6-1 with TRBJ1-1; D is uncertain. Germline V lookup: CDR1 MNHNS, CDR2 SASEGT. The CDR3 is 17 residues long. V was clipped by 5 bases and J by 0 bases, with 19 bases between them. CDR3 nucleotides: TGTGCCAGCAGTTCCCGGGGAGCCAGTCCCATGAACACTGAAGCTTTCTTT. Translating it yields CASSSRGASPMNTEAFF.

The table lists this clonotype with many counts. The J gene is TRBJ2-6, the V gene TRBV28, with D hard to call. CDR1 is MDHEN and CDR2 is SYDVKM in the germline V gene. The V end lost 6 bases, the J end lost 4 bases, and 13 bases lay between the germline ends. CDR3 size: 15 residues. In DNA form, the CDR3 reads TGTGCCAGCAGCCCTGGGGTCCACGGGGCCAACGTCCTGACTTTC. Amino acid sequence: CASSPGVHGANVLTF. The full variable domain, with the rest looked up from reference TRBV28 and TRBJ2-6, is DVKVTQSSRYLVKRTGEKVFLECVQDMDHENMFWYRQDPGLGLRLIYFSYDVKMKEKGDIPEGYSVSREKKERFSLILESASTNQTSMYLCASSPGVHGANVLTFGAGSRLTVL.

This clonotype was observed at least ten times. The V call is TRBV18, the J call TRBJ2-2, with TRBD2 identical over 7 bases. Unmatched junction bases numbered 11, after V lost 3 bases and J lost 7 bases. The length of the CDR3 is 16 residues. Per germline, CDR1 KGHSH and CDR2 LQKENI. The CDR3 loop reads CASSPGAGALDGELFF. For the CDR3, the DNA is TGTGCCAGCTCACCTGGTGCGGGAGCGTTAGACGGGGAGCTGTTTTTT.